This T cell receptor (beta chain) was found in a study of sequential checkpoint blockade in melanoma. The table came from immunoSEQ multiplex PCR; TCRdb's copy has only in-frame clones and leaves some out. There are 9,000 to 10,000 clones in the sample; 50% to 70% occur only once, and around two fifths lies in the top ten. Treatment given: randomized to nivolumab then ipilimumab (arm A) or the reverse (arm B). The starting material was CD8+ T cells sorted from blood (inferred from file names), obtained from a patient given nivolumab and ipilimumab in sequence. The receptor comes from a human donor with melanoma.

The CDR3 is CASRGQGASNEQFF. Here the CDR3 DNA reads TGCGCCAGCAGAGGACAGGGGGCGAGCAATGAGCAGTTCTTC. The rearrangement uses TRBV10-2 and TRBJ2-1; TRBD1 matches 11 bases. The CDR3 has 14 amino acids. The junction had 4 bases not matched to a gene; V was cut back by 6 bases and J by 6 bases. The V gene's germline CDR1 is WSHSY and CDR2 SAAADI.